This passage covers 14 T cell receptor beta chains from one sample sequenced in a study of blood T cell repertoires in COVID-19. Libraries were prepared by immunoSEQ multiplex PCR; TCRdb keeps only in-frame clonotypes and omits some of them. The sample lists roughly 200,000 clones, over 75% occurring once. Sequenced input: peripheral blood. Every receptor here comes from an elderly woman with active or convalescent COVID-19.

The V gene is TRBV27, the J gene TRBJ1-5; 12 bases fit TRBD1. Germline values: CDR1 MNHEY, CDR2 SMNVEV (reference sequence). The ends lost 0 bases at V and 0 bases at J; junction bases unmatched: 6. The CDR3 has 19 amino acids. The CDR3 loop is CASSLSGTGGPISNQPQHF. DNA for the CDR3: TGTGCCAGCAGTTTATCCGGGACAGGGGGCCCTATTAGCAATCAGCCCCAGCATTTT.

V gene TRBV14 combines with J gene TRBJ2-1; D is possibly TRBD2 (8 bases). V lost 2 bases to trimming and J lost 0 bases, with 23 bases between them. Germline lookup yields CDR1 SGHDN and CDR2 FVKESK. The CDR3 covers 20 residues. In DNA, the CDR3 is TGTGCCAGCAGCCAACCAGGGGGTCAAGCGGGGGAGAGCTCCTACAATGAGCAGTTCTTC. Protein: CASSQPGGQAGESSYNEQFF.

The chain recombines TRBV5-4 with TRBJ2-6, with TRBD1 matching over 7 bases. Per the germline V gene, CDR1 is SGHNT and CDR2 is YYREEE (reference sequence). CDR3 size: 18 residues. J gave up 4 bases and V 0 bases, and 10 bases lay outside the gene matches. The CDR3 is CASSLDRGATPGANVLTF. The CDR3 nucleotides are TGTGCCAGCAGCTTGGACAGGGGCGCGACTCCCGGGGCCAACGTCCTGACTTTC. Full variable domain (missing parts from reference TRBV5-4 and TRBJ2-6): ETGVTQSPTHLIKTRGQQVTLRCSSQSGHNTVSWYQQALGQGPQFIFQYYREEENGRGNFPPRFSGLQFPNYSSELNVNALELDDSALYLCASSLDRGATPGANVLTFGAGSRLTVL.

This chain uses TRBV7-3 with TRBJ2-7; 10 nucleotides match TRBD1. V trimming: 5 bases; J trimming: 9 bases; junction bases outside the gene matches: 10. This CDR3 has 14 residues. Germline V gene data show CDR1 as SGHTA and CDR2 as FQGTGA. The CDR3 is CASSPGTGEPRQYF. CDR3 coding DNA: TGTGCCAGCAGCCCTGGGACAGGGGAACCTCGGCAGTACTTC.

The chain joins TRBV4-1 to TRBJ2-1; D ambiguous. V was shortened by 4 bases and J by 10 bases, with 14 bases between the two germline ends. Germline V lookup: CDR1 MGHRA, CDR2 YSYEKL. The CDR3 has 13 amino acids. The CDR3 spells CASSPPRLEEQFF. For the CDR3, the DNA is TGCGCCAGCAGCCCACCTAGGTTGGAGGAGCAGTTCTTC.

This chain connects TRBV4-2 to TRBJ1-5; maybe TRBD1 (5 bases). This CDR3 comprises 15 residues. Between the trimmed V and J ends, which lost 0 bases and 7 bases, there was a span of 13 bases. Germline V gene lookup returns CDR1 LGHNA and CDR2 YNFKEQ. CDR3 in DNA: TGTGCCAGCAGCCAAGATCCGCAGGGCATGCAGCCCCAGCATTTT. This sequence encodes CASSQDPQGMQPQHF.

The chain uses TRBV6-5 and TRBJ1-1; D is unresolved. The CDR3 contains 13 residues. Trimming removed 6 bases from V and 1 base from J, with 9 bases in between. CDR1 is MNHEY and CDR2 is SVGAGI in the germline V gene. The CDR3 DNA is TGTGCCAGCAGAAGATCACAGAACACTGAAGCTTTCTTT. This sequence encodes CASRRSQNTEAFF.

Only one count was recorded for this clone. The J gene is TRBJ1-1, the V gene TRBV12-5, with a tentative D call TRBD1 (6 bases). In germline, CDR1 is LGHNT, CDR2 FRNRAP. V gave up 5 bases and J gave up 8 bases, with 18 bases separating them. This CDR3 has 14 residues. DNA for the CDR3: TGTGCTAGTGGTCCCGGACAGTGGGGTTCGGAAGCTTTCTTT. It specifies CASGPGQWGSEAFF.

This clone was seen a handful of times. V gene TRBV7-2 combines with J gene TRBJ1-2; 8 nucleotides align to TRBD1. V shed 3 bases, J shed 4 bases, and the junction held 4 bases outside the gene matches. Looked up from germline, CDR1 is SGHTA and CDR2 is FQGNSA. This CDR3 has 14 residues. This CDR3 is CASSFNRGGYGYTF. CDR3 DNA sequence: TGTGCCAGCAGCTTTAACAGGGGGGGCTATGGCTACACCTTC.

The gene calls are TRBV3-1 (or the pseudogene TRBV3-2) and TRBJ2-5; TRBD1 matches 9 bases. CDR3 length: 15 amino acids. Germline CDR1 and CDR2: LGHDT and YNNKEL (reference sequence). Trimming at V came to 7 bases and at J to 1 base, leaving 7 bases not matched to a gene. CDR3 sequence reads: CASTRTGALQETQYF. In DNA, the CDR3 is TGTGCCAGCACCCGGACAGGGGCCCTCCAAGAGACCCAGTACTTC.

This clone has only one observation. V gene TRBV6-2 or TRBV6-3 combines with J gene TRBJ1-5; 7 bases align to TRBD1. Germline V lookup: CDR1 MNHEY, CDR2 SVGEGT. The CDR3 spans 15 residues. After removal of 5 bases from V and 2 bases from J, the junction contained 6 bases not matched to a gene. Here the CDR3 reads CASSQYTGGNQPQHF. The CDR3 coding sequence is TGTGCCAGCAGTCAGTATACAGGGGGCAATCAGCCCCAGCATTTT.

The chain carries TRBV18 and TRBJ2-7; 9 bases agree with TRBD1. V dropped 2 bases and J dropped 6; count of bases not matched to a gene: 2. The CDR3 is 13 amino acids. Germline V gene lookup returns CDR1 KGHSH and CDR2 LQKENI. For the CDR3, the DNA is TGTGCCAGCTCACCAGGGACAGGGACCGAGCAGTACTTC. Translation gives CASSPGTGTEQYF.

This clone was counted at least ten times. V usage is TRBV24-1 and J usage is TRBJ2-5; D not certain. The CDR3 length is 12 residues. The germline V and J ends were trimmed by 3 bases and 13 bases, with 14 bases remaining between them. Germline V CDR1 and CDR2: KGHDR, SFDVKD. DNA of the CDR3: TGTGCCACCAGTGATCCAGGCGAATCAATGTACTTC. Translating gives CATSDPGESMYF.

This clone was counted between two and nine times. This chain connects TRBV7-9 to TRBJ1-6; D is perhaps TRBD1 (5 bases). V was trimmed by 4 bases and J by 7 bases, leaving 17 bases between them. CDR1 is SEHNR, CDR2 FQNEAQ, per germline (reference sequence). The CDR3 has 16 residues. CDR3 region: CASSSPGTFSNSPLHF. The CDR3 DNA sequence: TGTGCCAGCAGCTCACCCGGGACTTTTAGCAATTCACCCCTCCACTTT. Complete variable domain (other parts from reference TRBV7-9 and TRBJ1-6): DTGVSQNPRHKITKRGQNVTFRCDPISEHNRLYWYRQTLGQGPEFLTYFQNEAQLEKSRLLSDRFSAERPKGSFSTLEIQRTEQGDSAMYLCASSSPGTFSNSPLHFGNGTRLTVT.